The clone carrying this T cell receptor (beta chain) was observed a few times. Germline V lookup: CDR1 LGHNT, CDR2 FRNRAP. The CDR3 is made up of 16 amino acids. Trimming removed 5 bases from V and 3 bases from J; junction bases left unmatched: 5. Per the original methods: Using reference gene primer amplification, nucleated cell counts were estimated. TCRdb keeps only in-frame clones here, not all; method: immunoSEQ multiplex PCR. V and J calls and clone size are copied from that table; D and trimming were computed from the DNA. The data contain roughly 67,000 clones, 76% of them singletons. The entry originates in a study of blood T cell repertoires in COVID-19. Study at large: The samples span acute and convalescent COVID-19 from the United States, Italy and Spain. Sources were T cells, B-cell-depleted T cells, or PBMCs; the material itself was cDNA or gDNA.

The receptor was isolated from a woman aged 45-59 years with active or convalescent COVID-19. The sample was peripheral blood. The J gene is TRBJ2-2, the V gene TRBV12-5, with 11 bases identical to TRBD2. CDR3 sequence reads: CASGQGLAVYTGELFF. In DNA form, the CDR3 reads TGTGCTAGTGGTCAGGGACTAGCGGTGTACACCGGGGAGCTGTTTTTT.